This TCR beta chain appears in the sequencing data of a study of OX40 agonist ivuxolimab in advanced cancers. Whole-study context: Three dose-escalation patients had partial responses: one with hepatocellular carcinoma and two with cutaneous melanoma.

The CDR3 runs to 14 residues. CDR1 and CDR2 from the germline V gene are SGHAT and FQNNGV. V lost 5 bases and J 3 bases, leaving 10 bases between the germline ends. Assay used: immunoSEQ multiplex PCR; TCRdb lists only in-frame clones, some missing. The sample consists of 75,000 to 90,000 clones, just under 95% of them appearing once. General study findings and limits: In the 0.1 to 3.0 mg/kg range, CD4+ and CD8+ blood T cells had expanded clonally by week 6. In general, CD8+ T cells held more expanded clones than CD4+ did, on average. Expansion of clones was among the lowest in partial responders at 0.1-3.0 mg/kg.

Concerning this clone itself: No antigen is known for it.

The chain joins TRBV11-2 to TRBJ1-4; D is unresolved. Sequencing was performed on CD4+ or CD8+ T cells sorted from blood, taken in a trial of the OX40 agonist ivuxolimab. The clonotype originates from an adult with an advanced solid tumor such as melanoma, head and neck, liver or kidney cancer. The CDR3 loop is CASSPRGSNEKLFF. CDR3 bases: TGTGCCAGCAGCCCCCGTGGGTCTAATGAAAAACTGTTTTTT.